One and the same sample provided the 29 T cell receptor beta chains below, sequenced in a study of T cell responses to AZD1222 COVID-19 vaccine. TCRdb's table, derived via immunoSEQ multiplex PCR, lists solely in-frame clones and lacks some. The top ten clones hold about 3% of a sample with approximately 74,000 clones, roughly 80% of them seen once. Sequences were derived from peripheral blood, sampled on day 0 of AZD1222 vaccination. Source of these receptors: an adult in good health.

The chain carries TRBV25-1 and TRBJ2-5, with D perhaps TRBD1 or TRBD2 (6 bases each). Trimming took off 2 bases at V and 5 bases at J, with 12 bases between the two ends. This CDR3 has 14 residues. CDR1 is MGHDK, CDR2 SYGVNS, per germline. The CDR3 region has the DNA TGTGCCAGCAGTGAAGGGGGGCTCTGGGAGACCCAGTACTTC. It translates to CASSEGGLWETQYF. The whole variable domain, remainder taken from reference TRBV25-1 and TRBJ2-5, is EADIYQTPRYLVIGTGKKITLECSQTMGHDKMYWYQQDPGMELHLIHYSYGVNSTEKGDLSSESTVSRIRTEHFPLTLESARPSHTSQYLCASSEGGLWETQYFGPGTRLLVL.

The rearrangement links TRBV7-6 to TRBJ2-7, with a weak D call TRBD1 (6 bases). The germline V and J ends were trimmed by 4 bases and 2 bases, with 12 bases remaining between them. Per germline, CDR1 SGHVS and CDR2 FNYEAQ. The CDR3 covers 14 residues. CDR3 sequence (DNA): TGTGCCAGCAGCTCTAGGGGGAGACCCTACGAGCAGTACTTC. As protein: CASSSRGRPYEQYF.

The chain carries TRBV10-2 and TRBJ1-1; possibly TRBD1 for D (6 bases). This CDR3 comprises 14 residues. CDR1 and CDR2 from the germline V gene are WSHSY and SAAADI. Trimming cost V 2 bases and J 0 bases, with 7 bases left between them. The CDR3 bases are TGCGCCAGCAGTGAGGGGACACTGAACACTGAAGCTTTCTTT. Translation: CASSEGTLNTEAFF.

The count of this clone is one. The chain has TRBV11-3 and TRBJ2-3, with 7 nucleotides matching TRBD1. With V trimmed by 1 base and J by 4 bases, 2 bases remained unmatched. The CDR3 covers 14 residues. Germline V lookup: CDR1 SGHNT, CDR2 YENEEA. The CDR3 DNA reads TGTGCCAGCAGCTTAGGAGGGGGCGCAGATACGCAGTATTTT. This translates into CASSLGGGADTQYF.

J is TRBJ2-5 and V is TRBV5-4, with 8 bases fitting TRBD1. There are 17 residues in the CDR3. Looked up from germline, CDR1 is SGHNT and CDR2 is YYREEE (reference sequence). Trimming cost V 3 bases and J 2 bases; bases outside gene matches: 12. For the CDR3, the DNA is TGTGCCAGCAGCTCCGGGACAGGAGTCACCCCTCAAGAGACCCAGTACTTC. It translates to CASSSGTGVTPQETQYF.

CDR3 nucleotides: TGTGCCAGCAGTCAGAGGTCGGGTACTTACAATGAGCAGTTCTTC. Amino acid sequence: CASSQRSGTYNEQFF. The V gene is TRBV27, the J gene TRBJ2-1; no clear D. This CDR3 contains 15 residues. The V gene lost 5 bases and the J gene lost 4 bases, with 15 bases spanning the gap. Germline V gene sequence: CDR1 MNHEY, CDR2 SMNVEV (reference sequence).

CDR3 nucleotides: TGTGCCAGCAGCTTAGCGGTACTAGCGGGAGGCAATGAGCAGTTCTTC. This sequence encodes CASSLAVLAGGNEQFF. This chain links TRBV7-8 with TRBJ2-1; 12 positions agree with TRBD2. J gave up 6 bases and V 0 bases, and 3 bases lay outside the gene matches. CDR1 and CDR2 from the germline V gene are SGHVS and FQNEAQ. This CDR3 region has 16 residues.

This clone was recorded once. The V gene is TRBV19, the J gene TRBJ1-2, with 7 bases identical to TRBD1. The CDR3 has 11 amino acids. The germline V gene has CDR1 LNHDA and CDR2 SQIVND (reference sequence). V lost 10 bases to trimming and J lost 6 bases; unmatched junction nucleotides: 5. Here the CDR3 DNA reads TGTGCCATAGGACAGGCCAATGGCTACACCTTC. It yields the protein CAIGQANGYTF.

The rearrangement links TRBV5-1 to TRBJ2-7, with 8 bases fitting TRBD1. Looked up from germline, CDR1 is SGHRS and CDR2 is YFSETQ. The CDR3 has 14 residues. Germline trimming cut 4 bases from V and 7 bases from J; bases unmatched to any gene: 10. This CDR3 reads CASSPGQVPGEQYF. CDR3 sequence (DNA): TGCGCCAGCAGCCCGGGACAGGTCCCTGGGGAGCAGTACTTC.

The chain employs TRBV30 and TRBJ1-1, with D hard to call. With 8 bases removed from V and 1 base from J, the gap between germline ends came to 11 bases. The CDR3 has 12 residues. Germline CDR1 is GTSNPN and CDR2 is SVGIG (reference sequence). CDR3 region: CAGQDPNTEAFF. The DNA for the CDR3 is TGTGCCGGCCAGGACCCGAACACTGAAGCTTTCTTT.

This clone was observed once. The V gene is TRBV18, the J gene TRBJ1-1; possible D gene TRBD1, 6 bases. There are 14 residues in the CDR3. The V and J ends lost 5 bases and 3 bases respectively, with 13 bases between them. Germline CDR1 is KGHSH and CDR2 is LQKENI. Here the CDR3 DNA reads TGTGCCAGCTCAACACAGGGCGGGGACACTGAAGCTTTCTTT. Translated: CASSTQGGDTEAFF.

The chain links TRBV7-2 to TRBJ2-1; 11 nucleotides agree with TRBD2. The V gene end was trimmed by 2 bases and the J gene end by 9 bases; junction bases not matched to a gene: 6. The germline V gene has CDR1 SGHTA and CDR2 FQGNSA. The CDR3 runs 15 residues. The CDR3 here is CASSLFLAGGGEQFF. DNA of the CDR3: TGTGCCAGCAGCTTATTCCTAGCGGGAGGAGGTGAGCAGTTCTTC.

The J gene is TRBJ2-1, the V gene TRBV7-2, with 7 nucleotides matching TRBD2. The CDR3 loop spans 18 amino acids. V was pared by 4 bases and J by 0 bases, with 12 bases of the junction left unmatched. The V gene's germline CDR1 is SGHTA and CDR2 FQGNSA. The CDR3: CASSWRLAAGSSYNEQFF. CDR3 DNA sequence: TGTGCCAGCAGCTGGCGACTAGCAGCTGGGAGCTCCTACAATGAGCAGTTCTTC.

This chain connects TRBV5-1 to TRBJ2-7; 11 nucleotides align to TRBD2. Germline CDR1 SGHRS, CDR2 YFSETQ. With V trimmed by 4 bases and J by 5 bases, 5 bases remained unmatched. There are 14 residues in the CDR3. The DNA for the CDR3 is TGCGCCAGCAGCCTGGGACTAGCGGCCCACGAGCAGTACTTC. Protein: CASSLGLAAHEQYF. Drawing the rest from reference TRBV5-1 and TRBJ2-7, the complete variable domain is KAGVTQTPRYLIKTRGQQVTLSCSPISGHRSVSWYQQTPGQGLQFLFEYFSETQRNKGNFPGRFSGRQFSNSRSEMNVSTLELGDSALYLCASSLGLAAHEQYFGPGTRLTVT.

This chain uses TRBV12-5 with TRBJ1-2; 7 bases map to TRBD1. Unmatched junction bases numbered 12, after V lost 5 bases and J lost 0 bases. The CDR3 totals 17 residues. The germline V gene has CDR1 LGHNT and CDR2 FRNRAP. The CDR3, as DNA: TGTGCTAGTGGTCAGGGGAAAGGGACAGCCTCTAACTATGGCTACACCTTC. Translation gives CASGQGKGTASNYGYTF.

V and J are TRBV4-3 and TRBJ2-1, with no clear D. The CDR3 loop spans 15 amino acids. Germline-derived CDR1 and CDR2 are LGHNA and YSLEER. The ends were cut back, 0 bases at V and 6 bases at J, with 12 bases in the middle. CDR3 coding DNA: TGCGCCAGCAGCCAAGATAACGGGCTTAGCAATGAGCAGTTCTTC. Protein product: CASSQDNGLSNEQFF.

The chain employs TRBV7-8 and TRBJ2-7; D ambiguous. Trimming stripped 3 bases from V and 2 bases from J, with 14 bases between. CDR1 SGHVS and CDR2 FQNEAQ come from the germline V gene. This CDR3 is 15 amino acids long. The CDR3 here is CASSFGTAATYEQYF. CDR3 nucleotide sequence: TGTGCCAGCAGCTTTGGAACAGCCGCTACCTACGAGCAGTACTTC. Combining the CDR3 with reference TRBV7-8 and TRBJ2-7 gives the whole variable domain GAGVSQSPRYKVAKRGQDVALRCDPISGHVSLFWYQQALGQGPEFLTYFQNEAQLDKSGLPSDRFFAERPEGSVSTLKIQRTQQEDSAVYLCASSFGTAATYEQYFGPGTRLTVT.

This clone showed up just once. The CDR3 bases are TGTGCCACCAGCCTCGGGACAGGTTTGGGCTCCTACGAGCAGTACTTC. This gives the protein CATSLGTGLGSYEQYF. The chain joins TRBV15 to TRBJ2-7; 8 nucleotides align to TRBD1. V lost 5 bases, J lost 0 bases, and 9 bases stayed unmatched. The CDR3 is made up of 16 amino acids. Looked up from germline, CDR1 is LNHNV and CDR2 is YYDKDF (reference sequence).

The chain joins TRBV19 to TRBJ1-1; D unclear. Deletions cut 0 bases from V and 4 bases from J, with 9 bases between. The germline V gene has CDR1 LNHDA and CDR2 SQIVND (reference sequence). This CDR3 region has 14 residues. As DNA, the CDR3 is TGTGCCAGTAGTATAGAACAGAGAGGCACTGAAGCTTTCTTT. It is translated as CASSIEQRGTEAFF. The full variable domain, in which reference TRBV19 and TRBJ1-1 provide the parts outside the CDR3, is DGGITQSPKYLFRKEGQNVTLSCEQNLNHDAMYWYRQDPGQGLRLIYYSQIVNDFQKGDIAEGYSVSREKKESFPLTVTSAQKNPTAFYLCASSIEQRGTEAFFGQGTRLTVV.

The chain links TRBV7-9 to TRBJ2-3, with 7 bases identical to TRBD1. CDR1 is SEHNR, CDR2 FQNEAQ, per germline (reference sequence). Trimming cost V 4 bases and J 0 bases; bases outside gene matches: 13. The CDR3 extends over 18 amino acids. Here the CDR3 DNA reads TGTGCCAGCAGCTCGACCACCGGGACAGCCTTCAGCACAGATACGCAGTATTTT. It encodes CASSSTTGTAFSTDTQYF.

CDR3 in amino acids: CASRDRGYTGELFF. CDR3 sequence (DNA): TGTGCCAGCCGGGACAGGGGTTACACCGGGGAGCTGTTTTTT. The chain employs TRBV2 and TRBJ2-2; TRBD1 matches 10 bases. From germline, CDR1 is SNHLY and CDR2 FYNNEI. The CDR3 has 14 amino acids. Unmatched junction bases numbered 3, after V lost 8 bases and J lost 3 bases.

The genes are TRBV25-1 and TRBJ1-1, with TRBD1 identical over 12 bases. The CDR3 runs to 18 residues. V lost 4 bases to trimming and J lost 4 bases; unmatched junction nucleotides: 13. Germline V gene data show CDR1 as MGHDK and CDR2 as SYGVNS. In nucleotides, the CDR3 is TGTGCCAGCAGTGCCCTCCGGGGACAGGGGGCGCGTGTCACTGAAGCTTTCTTT. This encodes CASSALRGQGARVTEAFF.

The chain is built from TRBV29-1 and TRBJ1-2; a possible D gene is TRBD1 (6 bases). Between the trimmed V and J ends, which lost 4 bases and 5 bases, there was a span of 11 bases. The length of the CDR3 is 12 residues. CDR1 and CDR2 (germline): SQVTM, ANQGSEA. This chain's CDR3 is CSVAGEAYGYTF. CDR3 bases: TGCAGCGTTGCAGGGGAGGCTTATGGCTACACCTTC.

The chain recombines TRBV28 with TRBJ2-3; D gene uncertain. The germline CDR1 and CDR2 sequences are MDHEN and SYDVKM. V gave up 5 bases and J gave up 2 bases, with 8 bases separating them. The CDR3 is 13 amino acids. The CDR3 reads CASSPHDTDTQYF. The CDR3 DNA reads TGTGCCAGCAGTCCCCACGACACAGATACGCAGTATTTT.

There are a few counts of this clone. This rearrangement joins TRBV3-1 (or the pseudogene TRBV3-2) to TRBJ1-1, with no clear D. In germline, CDR1 is LGHDT, CDR2 YNNKEL (reference sequence). The CDR3 sequence is 14 residues long. Trimming shortened V by 1 base and J by 8 bases, and 14 bases separated the two germline ends. CDR3 in DNA: TGTGCCAGCAGCCAAGTTGCCACCAAAAGGGAAGCTTTCTTT. Protein sequence: CASSQVATKREAFF.

The chain has TRBV5-4 and TRBJ1-1; D remains ambiguous. Germline V gene data show CDR1 as SGHNT and CDR2 as YYREEE (reference sequence). Deletions cut 1 base from V and 6 bases from J, with 7 bases between. The CDR3 loop spans 12 amino acids. Here the CDR3 DNA reads TGTGCCAGCAGCTTGAACGGGGCTGAAGCTTTCTTT. Translation gives CASSLNGAEAFF.

A few counts support this clone. The genes are TRBV12-3 or TRBV12-4 and TRBJ1-2; 8 nucleotides align to TRBD1. This CDR3 has 13 amino acids. J gave up 3 bases and V 6 bases, and 3 bases lay outside the gene matches. CDR3 protein: CASRTGEHYGYTF. Here the CDR3 DNA reads TGTGCCAGCAGGACAGGGGAGCACTATGGCTACACCTTC.

The genes are TRBV4-2 and TRBJ1-6, with no clear D. The CDR3 sequence is 16 residues long. CDR1 is LGHNA and CDR2 is YNFKEQ in the germline V gene. Trimming stripped 1 base from V and 7 bases from J, with 14 bases between. The chain's CDR3 is CASSQGGPGANSPLHF. CDR3 nucleotide sequence: TGTGCCAGCAGCCAAGGTGGCCCGGGAGCAAATTCACCCCTCCACTTT.

This chain uses TRBV10-3 with TRBJ1-5, with TRBD1 matching over 9 bases. V shed 1 base and J 6 bases; nucleotides not matched to a gene: 4. This CDR3 is built from 15 residues. The V gene's germline CDR1 is ENHRY and CDR2 SYGVKD. The CDR3 loop is CAISELDRGGQPQHF. The DNA of the CDR3 is TGTGCCATCAGTGAGTTGGACAGGGGCGGTCAGCCCCAGCATTTT.